This TCR beta chain is from a study of cytomegalovirus exposure and HLA in healthy donors (dated by TCRdb to about 2017). Turning to the overall study: An earlier analysis of roughly 610 of the donors reported under 300 Gb of sequence data and 95 million to 120 million unique TCR beta sequences obtained from approximately 180 million T cells. Genome-wide SNP genotypes for about 65% of the roughly 670 donors were used in a later genetic analysis, which treated that subset as a discovery cohort. Both class I and class II loci were covered by HLA typing, at four-digit resolution. The number of typed donors differed by locus: roughly 629-630 for A, B, C, DRB1 and DQB1; about 520 for DQA1; 606 for DPA1; and some 470 for DPB1. Among 398 genotyped donors of the cohort, an average of roughly 240,000 unique TCR beta nucleotide sequences were sequenced per donor, roughly 20% of them non-productive. The study profiled the T cell repertoires of around 700 subjects by immunosequencing and related them to cytomegalovirus serostatus. Along with the approximately 700-subject first cohort, a separate validation cohort of 120 different subjects was used. Donor age, sex, ethnicity and CMV serostatus were compiled alongside the repertoire data. An early release that covered fewer than 800 HLA-typed donors contained 300 to 350 gigabases of sequencing data and tens of millions of unique TCR sequences. An earlier analysis of 450 to 750 of the donors used high-throughput TCR beta sequencing to judge whether each TCR beta V gene segment behaved as functional or pseudogenic. Of the roughly 400 genotyped donors, roughly 80% fell in the genetic ancestry cluster associated with self-reported Caucasian donors. Every discovery cohort repertoire had been produced on one sequencing platform. Rather than using new phenotypic data, the later analysis identified candidate immune exposures from TCR beta sequences and from how often those sequences occurred across donors. The study was designed to test whether signatures of past pathogen exposure could be identified by cataloging public T cell receptors. In a later analysis, previously published TCR beta repertoires from 666 donors were re-analyzed and high-resolution HLA genotyping was added so that TCR occurrence patterns could be studied. The study combined high-throughput TCR immunosequencing, statistical association of individual TCRs with disease status, and machine learning to predict cytomegalovirus infection status. About five DR-DQ haplotypes were treated as single units for association and clustering because of strong linkage in the cohort. What the research found in general, with its limitations: The study listed 150 to 200 TCR beta chains as associated with cytomegalovirus. Because HLA typing was unavailable for some donors at each locus, only the typed subset was used in association tests. CMV serostatus was the only immune exposure information available for the cohort. When HLA alleles, especially DR and DQ, strongly co-occurred, TCR associations were difficult to assign to individual alleles. At a false discovery rate of 0.05, a later analysis linked 15,000 to 20,000 TCR beta sequences to specific HLA alleles. The sequencing pipeline was judged likely to have produced a cluster of highly shared sequence variants as a technical artifact. A further reported finding was that TCR beta sequences accurately predicted the HLA-A and HLA-B alleles for most subjects in the first cohort. In a later analysis, the rate of TCR association differed among HLA loci, with DRB1 alleles having the most associated TCRs and HLA-C alleles having the fewest. The earlier analysis of fewer than 750 of the donors excluded some 15 rarely observed V segments, including chromosome 9 orphons, because counts were too low. In this cohort, only TCR beta chains were sequenced, and detectable features were limited by the absence of alpha or paired-chain data. Correlated functional status among segregating V segments might reflect linkage disequilibrium, but an unknown experimental factor could not be ruled out. The 87-base-pair reads could not distinguish some IMGT-functional V segments, including TRBV6-2 and TRBV6-3, so those segments were excluded. Several of the top co-occurrence clusters appeared to be linked to parvovirus B19, influenza, CMV and Epstein-Barr virus, according to a later analysis. A few of the identified cytomegalovirus-associated TCR beta chains were confirmed in vitro to be specific for cytomegalovirus antigens. In both the original and validation cohorts, the classifier was reported to diagnose cytomegalovirus status with high specificity and sensitivity. A later analysis found that most CMV-associated TCR beta chains appeared HLA-restricted, with HLA associations seemingly driven largely by CMV exposure. Broadly in line with IMGT annotations, most TCR beta V segments showed up in productive rearrangements about 90% or about 30% of the time in an earlier analysis of around 600 of the donors. In a later analysis, HLA-associated TCR beta chains showed more clonal expansion and lower generation probabilities than non-associated chains that were equally common. The authors suggested that the approach could potentially be generalized to other disease states and immunological phenotypes. Sequencing depth was assumed to be roughly uniform across donors in the presence/absence analyses, though that assumption may not hold. Most TCR sequences were seen in very few donors, while some public TCRs were found in many individuals. A later genetic analysis reported fewer N-insertions in productive TCRs among donors in an Asian-associated ancestry cluster than the roughly 640-donor mean. An association between a missense DCLRE1C variant and V-gene and J-gene trimming of TCR beta chains was found in a later genetic analysis and replicated in an independent cohort.

Libraries were built with the immunoSEQ multiplex PCR assay. A mixture of 60 forward primers for TCR Vbeta segments and 13 reverse primers for TCR Jbeta segments was used in the multiplex PCR. Amplification of the CDR3 region of rearranged TCR beta genes was performed with a multiplex PCR assay on genomic DNA. On the Illumina HiSeq System, the amplified TCR beta libraries were sequenced as 87-base-pair reads. As for the original processing: In a later analysis, tens of millions of unique TCR beta chains were counted across the approximately 670 repertoires, and roughly 9.9 million of these chains were shared by at least two donors. Raw reads were error-corrected and collapsed into unique sequences with a nearest-neighbor algorithm that merged closely related sequences to remove PCR and sequencing errors. V, D and J gene segments were assigned by aligning CDR3 sequences to IMGT reference sequences. For a sequence to be retained, a match of at least six nucleotides was required to both a V gene segment and a J gene segment. A rearrangement counted as productive if the CDR3 had no stop codons and remained in frame with V and J, and every other rearrangement counted as non-productive. CDR3 was defined according to IMGT convention as the region running from the second conserved V-encoded cysteine to the conserved J-encoded phenylalanine. The earlier analysis of 587 of the donors excluded any sequence lacking an unambiguous match to a single V gene segment. In an earlier analysis of a few hundred of the donors, V segments were called functional above 56.7% productive rearrangements and were called segregating when the between-donor standard deviation exceeded 5%. To diagnose cytomegalovirus status from the catalog of TCR beta chain sequences, a statistical classification framework was built. In a later analysis, V and J genes were assigned by comparing TCR nucleotide sequences against IMGT/GENE-DB human TR gene sequences. In a later analysis, CDR3 sequences and most-parsimonious VDJ recombination scenarios were assigned using the TCRdist pipeline. A later analysis defined each TCR beta chain by its CDR3 amino acid sequence plus V-gene family, and excluded reads lacking a unique V-gene family. A later analysis removed 592 highly shared, low-generation-probability nucleotide sequences to deal with suspected cross-contamination and a sequencing artifact. In a later analysis, a clonal expansion index was calculated for each public chain from normalized within-repertoire ranks of inferred template counts. Generation probabilities in a later analysis came from a VDJ recombination model fitted to out-of-frame rearrangements, and those results were checked against IGoR. In a later analysis, TCR-TCR, TCR-HLA and TCR-CMV co-occurrence was scored with hypergeometric tests, and a repertoire-size bias correction was applied to TCR pairs. A later analysis estimated false discovery rates by permuting HLA or CMV assignments 20 times. A later analysis grouped co-occurring TCRs with DBSCAN, adding TCRdist sequence similarity when clustering within HLA-allele-positive subsets. Repertoires with fewer than 30,000 or more than 120,000 public chains, plus five repertoires with anomalous nucleotide sharing, were excluded from co-occurrence clustering. TCRdb took this table from immuneACCESS and kept in-frame rearrangements with V and J called. Such tables lack part of the clones; where checked against another copy, unresolved V genes explain under half of the gap, and the rest is unexplained. Clone size and V and J calls were adopted from that table, with D and trimming inferred from the DNA. The sample includes 150,000 or so clones, with 65% to 85% observed a single time. The ten largest clones take up 2.8% of the sample.

The cohort comprised around 690 healthy bone marrow donors. At the time of sampling, every cohort member was nominally healthy, though immune exposures that went unrecorded were likely present. The donor was CMV seronegative and belonged to the group of 350 or so seronegative cohort members. A peripheral blood sample was collected from each donor, and TCR beta sequencing was performed on peripheral blood mononuclear cells. The Qiagen DNeasy Blood Extraction Kit was used to extract genomic DNA from the blood cell samples. To note about this clone: There is no known antigen for this receptor. Qualities for individual bases were not recorded, and no much larger clone is one base off.

Trimming removed 6 bases from V and 6 bases from J, leaving 20 bases between the germline ends. The CDR3 runs 16 amino acids, cysteine and phenylalanine included. Here the CDR3 DNA is all that survives: 48 bases in frame from base 1. The germline V gene encodes CDR1 MDHEN and CDR2 SYDVKM. The chain employs TRBV28 and TRBJ2-2; TRBD2 is a possible D gene, resting on 7 matching bases. The sample comprised PBMCs. The sequence was obtained from a young man in good health and CMV-seronegative. The CDR3 protein is CASSVRGGIRPGELFF. The nucleotides are TGTGCCAGCAGCGTAAGGGGGGGGATTCGTCCCGGGGAGCTGTTTTTT.